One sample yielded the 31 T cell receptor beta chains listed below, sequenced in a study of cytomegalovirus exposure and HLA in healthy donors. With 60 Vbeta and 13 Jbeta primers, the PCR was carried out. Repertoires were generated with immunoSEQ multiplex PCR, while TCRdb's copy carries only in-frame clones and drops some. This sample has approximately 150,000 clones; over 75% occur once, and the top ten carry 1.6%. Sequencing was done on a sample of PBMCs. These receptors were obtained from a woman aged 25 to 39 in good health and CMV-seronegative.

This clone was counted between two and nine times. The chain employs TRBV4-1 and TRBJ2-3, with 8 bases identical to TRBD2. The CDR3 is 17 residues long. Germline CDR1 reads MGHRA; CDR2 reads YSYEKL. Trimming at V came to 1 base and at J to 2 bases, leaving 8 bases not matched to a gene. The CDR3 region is CASSQVWAGGLTDTQYF. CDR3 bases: TGCGCCAGCAGCCAAGTTTGGGCGGGGGGCCTCACAGATACGCAGTATTTT.

As DNA, the CDR3 is TGCAGCGTCCGACAACAGGGAGACGAGCAGTACTTC. Amino acid sequence: CSVRQQGDEQYF. J is TRBJ2-7 and V is TRBV29-1; tentatively, D is TRBD1 (6 bases). There are 12 residues in the CDR3. V lost 6 bases and J lost 5, with 14 bases in between. The germline CDR1 and CDR2 sequences are SQVTM and ANQGSEA.

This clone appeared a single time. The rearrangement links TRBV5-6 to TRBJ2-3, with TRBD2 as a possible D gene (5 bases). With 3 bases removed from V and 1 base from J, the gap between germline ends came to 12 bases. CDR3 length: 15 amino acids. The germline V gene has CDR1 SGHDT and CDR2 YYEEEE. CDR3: CASSSWGAGTDTQYF. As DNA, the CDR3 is TGTGCCAGCAGCTCATGGGGAGCCGGCACAGATACGCAGTATTTT.

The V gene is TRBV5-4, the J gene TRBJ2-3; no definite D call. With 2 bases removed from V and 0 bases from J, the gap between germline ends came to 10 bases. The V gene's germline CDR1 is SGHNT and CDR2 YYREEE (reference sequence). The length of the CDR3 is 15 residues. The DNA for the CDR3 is TGTGCCAGCAGCTTTCGGCAGACTAGCACAGATACGCAGTATTTT. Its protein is CASSFRQTSTDTQYF. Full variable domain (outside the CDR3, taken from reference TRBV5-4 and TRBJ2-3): ETGVTQSPTHLIKTRGQQVTLRCSSQSGHNTVSWYQQALGQGPQFIFQYYREEENGRGNFPPRFSGLQFPNYSSELNVNALELDDSALYLCASSFRQTSTDTQYFGPGTRLTVL.

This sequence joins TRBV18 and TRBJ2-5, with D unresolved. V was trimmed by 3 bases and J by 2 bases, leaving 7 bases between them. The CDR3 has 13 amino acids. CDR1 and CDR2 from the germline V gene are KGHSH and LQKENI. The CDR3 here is CASSPQNQETQYF. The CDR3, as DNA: TGTGCCAGCTCACCTCAAAATCAAGAGACCCAGTACTTC.

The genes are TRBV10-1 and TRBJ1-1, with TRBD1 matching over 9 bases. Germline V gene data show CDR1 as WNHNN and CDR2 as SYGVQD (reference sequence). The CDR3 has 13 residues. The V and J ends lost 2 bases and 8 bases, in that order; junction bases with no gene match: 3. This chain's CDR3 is CASSEGQGREAFF. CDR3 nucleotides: TGCGCCAGCAGTGAGGGACAGGGGCGCGAAGCTTTCTTT.

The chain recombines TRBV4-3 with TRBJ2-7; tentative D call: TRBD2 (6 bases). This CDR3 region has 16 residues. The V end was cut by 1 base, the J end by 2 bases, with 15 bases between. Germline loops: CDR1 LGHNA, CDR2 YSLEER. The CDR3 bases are TGCGCCAGCAGCCAAGGGGGGTCCGGGAGCCCCTACGAGCAGTACTTC. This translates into CASSQGGSGSPYEQYF.

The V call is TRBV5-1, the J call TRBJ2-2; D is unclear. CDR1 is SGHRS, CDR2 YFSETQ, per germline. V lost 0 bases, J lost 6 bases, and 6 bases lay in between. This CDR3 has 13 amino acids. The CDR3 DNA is TGCGCCAGCAGCTTGGATCCCGCCGGGGAGCTGTTTTTT. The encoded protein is CASSLDPAGELFF.

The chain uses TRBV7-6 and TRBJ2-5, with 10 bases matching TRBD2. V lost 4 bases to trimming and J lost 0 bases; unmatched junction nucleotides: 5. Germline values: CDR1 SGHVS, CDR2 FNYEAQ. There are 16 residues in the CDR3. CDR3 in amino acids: CASSSGLAKYQETQYF. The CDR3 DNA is TGTGCCAGCAGCTCGGGACTAGCGAAGTACCAAGAGACCCAGTACTTC.

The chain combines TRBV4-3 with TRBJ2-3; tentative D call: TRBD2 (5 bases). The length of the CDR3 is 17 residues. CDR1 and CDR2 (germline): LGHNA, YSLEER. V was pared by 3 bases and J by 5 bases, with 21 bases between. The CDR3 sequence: CASSQEAPTRLGDTQYF. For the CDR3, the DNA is TGCGCCAGCAGCCAGGAGGCCCCTACTAGGTTAGGAGATACGCAGTATTTT.

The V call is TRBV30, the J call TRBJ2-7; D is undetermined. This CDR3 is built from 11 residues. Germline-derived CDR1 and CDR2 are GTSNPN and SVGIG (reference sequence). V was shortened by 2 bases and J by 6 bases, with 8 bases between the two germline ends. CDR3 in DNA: TGTGCCTGGAGTCCACGGGTCGAGCAGTACTTC. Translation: CAWSPRVEQYF.

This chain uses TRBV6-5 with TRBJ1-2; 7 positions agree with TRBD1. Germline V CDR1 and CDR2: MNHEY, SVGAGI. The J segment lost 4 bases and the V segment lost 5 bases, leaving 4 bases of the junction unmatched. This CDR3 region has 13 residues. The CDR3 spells CASSRDRVYGYTF. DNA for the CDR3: TGTGCCAGCAGTCGCGACAGGGTCTATGGCTACACCTTC.

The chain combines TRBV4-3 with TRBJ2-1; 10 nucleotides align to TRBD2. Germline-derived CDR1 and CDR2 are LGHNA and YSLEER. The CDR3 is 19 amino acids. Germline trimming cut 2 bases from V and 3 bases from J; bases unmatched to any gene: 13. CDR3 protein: CASSQMTSGSLGGYNEQFF. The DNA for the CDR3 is TGCGCCAGCAGCCAAATGACTAGCGGGTCATTGGGGGGCTACAATGAGCAGTTCTTC.

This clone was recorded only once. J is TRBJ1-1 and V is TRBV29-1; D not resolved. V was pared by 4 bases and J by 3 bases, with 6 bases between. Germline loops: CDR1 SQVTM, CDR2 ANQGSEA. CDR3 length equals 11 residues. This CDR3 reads CSVGGHTEAFF. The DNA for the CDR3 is TGCAGCGTTGGAGGGCACACTGAAGCTTTCTTT.

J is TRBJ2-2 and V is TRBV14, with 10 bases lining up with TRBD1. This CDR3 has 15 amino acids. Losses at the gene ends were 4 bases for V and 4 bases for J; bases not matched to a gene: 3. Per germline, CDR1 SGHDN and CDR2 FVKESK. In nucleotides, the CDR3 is TGTGCCAGCAGCCCGGGACAGGGGTTCACCGGGGAGCTGTTTTTT. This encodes CASSPGQGFTGELFF.

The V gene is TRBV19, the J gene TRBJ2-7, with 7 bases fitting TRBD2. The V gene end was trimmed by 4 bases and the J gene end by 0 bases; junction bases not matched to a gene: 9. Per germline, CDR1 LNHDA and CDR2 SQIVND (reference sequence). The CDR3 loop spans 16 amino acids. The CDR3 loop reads CASSRASGPSSYEQYF. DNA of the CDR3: TGTGCCAGTAGTAGGGCTAGCGGCCCTAGCTCCTACGAGCAGTACTTC.

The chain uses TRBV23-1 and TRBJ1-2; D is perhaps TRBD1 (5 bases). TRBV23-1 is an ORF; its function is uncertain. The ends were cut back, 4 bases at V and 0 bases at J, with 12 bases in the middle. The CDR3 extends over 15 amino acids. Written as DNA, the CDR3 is TGCGCCAGCAGTCGAGCAGGGACTCCTAACTATGGCTACACCTTC. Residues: CASSRAGTPNYGYTF.

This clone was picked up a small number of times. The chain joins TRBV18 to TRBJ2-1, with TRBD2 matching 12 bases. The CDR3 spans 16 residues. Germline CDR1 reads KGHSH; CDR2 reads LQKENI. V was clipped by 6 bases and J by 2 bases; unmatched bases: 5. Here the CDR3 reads CASSLTSGGTYNEQFF. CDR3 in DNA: TGTGCCAGCTCTCTGACTAGCGGGGGAACCTACAATGAGCAGTTCTTC.

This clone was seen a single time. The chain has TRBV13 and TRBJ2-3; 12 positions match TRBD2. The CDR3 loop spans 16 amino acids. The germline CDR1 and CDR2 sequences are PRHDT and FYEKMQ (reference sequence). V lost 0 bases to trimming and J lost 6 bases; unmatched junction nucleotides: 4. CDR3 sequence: CASSLGLAGGPDTQYF. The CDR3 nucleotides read TGTGCCAGCAGCTTAGGGCTAGCGGGAGGGCCGGATACGCAGTATTTT.

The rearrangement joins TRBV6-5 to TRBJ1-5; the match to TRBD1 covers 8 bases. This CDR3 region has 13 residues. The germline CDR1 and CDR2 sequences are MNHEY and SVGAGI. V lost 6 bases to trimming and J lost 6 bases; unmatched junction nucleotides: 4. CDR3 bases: TGTGCCAGCAGGATGGACAGGGTTCAGCCCCAGCATTTT. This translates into CASRMDRVQPQHF.

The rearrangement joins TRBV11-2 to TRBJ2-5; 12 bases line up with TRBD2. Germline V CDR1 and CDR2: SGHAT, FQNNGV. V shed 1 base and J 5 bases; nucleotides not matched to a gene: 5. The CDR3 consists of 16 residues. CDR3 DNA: TGTGCCAGCAGCTTAGTACTAGCGGGAGGACGGGAGACCCAGTACTTC. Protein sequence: CASSLVLAGGRETQYF. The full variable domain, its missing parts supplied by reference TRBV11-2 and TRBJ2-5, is EAGVAQSPRYKIIEKRQSVAFWCNPISGHATLYWYQQILGQGPKLLIQFQNNGVVDDSQLPKDRFSAERLKGVDSTLKIQPAKLEDSAVYLCASSLVLAGGRETQYFGPGTRLLVL.

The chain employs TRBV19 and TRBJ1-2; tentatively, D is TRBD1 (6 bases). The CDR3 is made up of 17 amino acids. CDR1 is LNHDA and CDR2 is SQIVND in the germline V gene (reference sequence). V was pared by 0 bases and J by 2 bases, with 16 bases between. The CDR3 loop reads CASSIDRSGASNYGYTF. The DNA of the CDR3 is TGTGCCAGTAGTATAGATCGATCAGGGGCATCGAACTATGGCTACACCTTC. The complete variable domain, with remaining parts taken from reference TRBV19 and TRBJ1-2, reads DGGITQSPKYLFRKEGQNVTLSCEQNLNHDAMYWYRQDPGQGLRLIYYSQIVNDFQKGDIAEGYSVSREKKESFPLTVTSAQKNPTAFYLCASSIDRSGASNYGYTFGSGTRLTVV.

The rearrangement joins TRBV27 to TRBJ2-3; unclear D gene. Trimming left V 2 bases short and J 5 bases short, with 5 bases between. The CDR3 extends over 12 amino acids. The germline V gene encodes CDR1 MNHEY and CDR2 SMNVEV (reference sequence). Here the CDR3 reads CASSLIGDTQYF. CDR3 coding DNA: TGTGCCAGCAGTTTAATCGGAGATACGCAGTATTTT.

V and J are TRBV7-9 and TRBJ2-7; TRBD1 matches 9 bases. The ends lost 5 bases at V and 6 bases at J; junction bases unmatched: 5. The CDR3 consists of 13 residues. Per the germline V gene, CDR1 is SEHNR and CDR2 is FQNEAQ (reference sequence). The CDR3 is CASSLGGQGEQYF. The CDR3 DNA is TGTGCCAGCAGCCTAGGGGGACAGGGCGAGCAGTACTTC.

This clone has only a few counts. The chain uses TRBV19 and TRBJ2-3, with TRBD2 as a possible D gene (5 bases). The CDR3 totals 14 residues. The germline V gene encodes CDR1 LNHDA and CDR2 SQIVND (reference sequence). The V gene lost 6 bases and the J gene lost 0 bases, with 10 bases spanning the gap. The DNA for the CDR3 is TGTGCCAGTAGATTCGGGGTTAGCACAGATACGCAGTATTTT. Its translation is CASRFGVSTDTQYF.

CDR3 sequence reads: CASSSSGTSGRALYNEQFF. CDR3 nucleotides: TGTGCCAGTAGTAGCTCGGGGACTAGCGGGAGGGCCCTCTACAATGAGCAGTTCTTC. The chain is built from TRBV19 and TRBJ2-1, with 16 nucleotides matching TRBD2. The CDR3 has 19 amino acids. V was clipped by 4 bases and J by 3 bases; unmatched bases: 9. Germline V lookup: CDR1 LNHDA, CDR2 SQIVND (reference sequence).

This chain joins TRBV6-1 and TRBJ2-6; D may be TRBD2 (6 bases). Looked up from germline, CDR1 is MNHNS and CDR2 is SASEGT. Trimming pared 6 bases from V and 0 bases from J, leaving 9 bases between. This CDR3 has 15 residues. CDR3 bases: TGTGCCAGCAGCGACGGGAGCTCTGGGGCCAACGTCCTGACTTTC. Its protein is CASSDGSSGANVLTF.

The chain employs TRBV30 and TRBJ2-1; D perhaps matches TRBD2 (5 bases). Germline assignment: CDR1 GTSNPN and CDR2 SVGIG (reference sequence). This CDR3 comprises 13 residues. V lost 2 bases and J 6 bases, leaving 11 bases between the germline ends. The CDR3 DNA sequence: TGTGCCTGGAGTTGGGATGAGGGCAATGAGCAGTTCTTC. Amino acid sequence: CAWSWDEGNEQFF.

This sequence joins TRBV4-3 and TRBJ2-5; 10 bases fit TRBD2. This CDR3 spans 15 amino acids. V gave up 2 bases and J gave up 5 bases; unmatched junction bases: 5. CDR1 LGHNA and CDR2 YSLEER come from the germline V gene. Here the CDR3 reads CASSQQLAGQETQYF. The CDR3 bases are TGCGCCAGCAGCCAACAACTAGCGGGACAGGAGACCCAGTACTTC.

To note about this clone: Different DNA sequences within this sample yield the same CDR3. The CDR3 sequence: CASSVTGSYEQYF. DNA for the CDR3: TGTGCCAGCAGCGTAACAGGGAGCTACGAGCAGTACTTC. This chain links TRBV9 with TRBJ2-7; maybe TRBD1 (6 bases). Trimming left V 1 base short and J 3 bases short, with 8 bases between. This CDR3 spans 13 amino acids. Germline V gene data show CDR1 as SGDLS and CDR2 as YYNGEE. Full variable domain (remainder filled in from reference TRBV9 and TRBJ2-7): DSGVTQTPKHLITATGQRVTLRCSPRSGDLSVYWYQQSLDQGLQFLIQYYNGEERAKGNILERFSAQQFPDLHSELNLSSLELGDSALYFCASSVTGSYEQYFGPGTRLTVT.

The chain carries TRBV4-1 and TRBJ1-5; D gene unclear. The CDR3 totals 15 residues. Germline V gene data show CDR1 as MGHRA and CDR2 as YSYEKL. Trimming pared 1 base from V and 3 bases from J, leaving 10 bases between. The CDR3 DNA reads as TGCGCCAGCAGCCAAGTGCTCGGTGACAATCAGCCCCAGCATTTT. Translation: CASSQVLGDNQPQHF.